The 26 T cell receptor beta chains in this list originate from one sample, sequenced in a study of blood T cells in healthy people across ages. A sample-barcoded 5' primer and a J-beta primer mix were used in a second PCR of roughly 7 to 11 cycles. TCRdb re-analysed the 5' RACE reads in MiXCR, keeping a single row per CDR3 protein. The data show roughly 900,000 distinct CDR3 sequences, around 49% seen once. The sequenced material came from blood. The receptors come from a man aged 25-40 years in good health.

This sequence joins TRBV4-1 and TRBJ2-1; perhaps TRBD1 as D (6 bases). This CDR3 has 15 amino acids. Germline V gene sequence: CDR1 MGHRA, CDR2 YSYEKL. Trimming pared 4 bases from V and 2 bases from J, leaving 12 bases between. The CDR3 sequence: CASSPRQETYNEQFF. CDR3 nucleotide sequence: TGCGCCAGCAGCCCACGACAGGAGACCTACAATGAGCAGTTCTTC.

In its sample, this clonotype was seen many times. This chain links TRBV29-1 with TRBJ2-5; no clear D. This CDR3 comprises 13 residues. The V gene's germline CDR1 is SQVTM and CDR2 ANQGSEA. Between the trimmed V and J ends, which lost 2 bases and 2 bases, there was a span of 9 bases. Here the CDR3 DNA reads TGCAGCGTTGAAACACTTGTTCAAGAGACCCAGTACTTC. It translates to CSVETLVQETQYF.

The chain links TRBV13 to TRBJ1-6; possibly TRBD1 for D (6 bases). The CDR3 totals 16 residues. The germline CDR1 and CDR2 sequences are PRHDT and FYEKMQ (reference sequence). Deletions cut 3 bases from V and 7 bases from J, with 16 bases between. The CDR3 region is CASSFGGYRANSPLHF. Written as DNA, the CDR3 is TGTGCCAGCAGCTTTGGGGGGTACAGGGCAAATTCACCCCTCCACTTT.

The chain employs TRBV4-1 and TRBJ2-3, with TRBD2 matching 7 bases. Germline V gene lookup returns CDR1 MGHRA and CDR2 YSYEKL. The CDR3 is 18 residues long. J lost 2 bases, V lost 0 bases, and 11 bases had no gene match. The CDR3 loop is CASSQETWDREATDTQYF. CDR3 bases: TGCGCCAGCAGCCAAGAAACCTGGGACCGGGAGGCCACAGATACGCAGTATTTT.

The chain carries TRBV6-1 and TRBJ2-7; D is perhaps TRBD1 (6 bases). Trimming stripped 4 bases from V and 0 bases from J, with 13 bases between. Germline CDR1 is MNHNS and CDR2 is SASEGT. There are 15 residues in the CDR3. This CDR3 reads CASSVNRDFSYEQYF. CDR3 nucleotide sequence: TGTGCCAGCAGTGTAAACAGGGATTTCTCCTACGAGCAGTACTTC.

This clonotype was counted a few times. This chain joins TRBV28 and TRBJ2-1, with TRBD1 matching 9 bases. The CDR3 contains 15 residues. Germline V CDR1 and CDR2: MDHEN, SYDVKM. V was clipped by 6 bases and J by 4 bases; unmatched bases: 7. CDR3 sequence (DNA): TGTGCCAGCAGACACCGGGACAGGGATTACAATGAGCAGTTCTTC. It codes for CASRHRDRDYNEQFF.

The V gene is TRBV3-1, the J gene TRBJ2-7, with a possible D match to TRBD1 (6 bases). Germline CDR1 is LGHDT and CDR2 is YNNKEL (reference sequence). Trimming removed 9 bases at V and 7 bases at J, with 13 bases between. The CDR3 length is 11 residues. This CDR3 reads CASRTGKEQYF. In DNA form, the CDR3 reads TGTGCCAGTCGAACAGGGAAAGAGCAGTACTTC.

The gene calls are TRBV12-3 or TRBV12-4 and TRBJ2-5, with 9 bases fitting TRBD2. J was trimmed by 4 bases and V by 3 bases; bases with no gene match: 3. This CDR3 is built from 14 residues. CDR3 coding DNA: TGTGCCAGCAGTTTGAGTAGCGGGGGAGAGACCCAGTACTTC. It is translated as CASSLSSGGETQYF.

V and J are TRBV27 and TRBJ2-3; no clear D. Germline loops: CDR1 MNHEY, CDR2 SMNVEV (reference sequence). This CDR3 region has 14 residues. CDR3 DNA: TGTACCTCCAATCCCGCCGGCAGTACAGATACGCAGTATTTT. It encodes CTSNPAGSTDTQYF.

This clonotype occurred a few times. The chain is built from TRBV4-1 and TRBJ2-7, with 7 bases fitting TRBD1. From germline, CDR1 is MGHRA and CDR2 YSYEKL. The CDR3 consists of 15 residues. V lost 4 bases to trimming and J lost 0 bases; unmatched junction nucleotides: 6. CDR3 region: CASSPLGTASYEQYF. The CDR3 nucleotides are TGCGCCAGCAGCCCCCTAGGGACAGCCTCCTACGAGCAGTACTTC.

This clonotype has more than one count but fewer than ten. The chain employs TRBV27 and TRBJ2-7; D is undetermined. V was shortened by 6 bases and J by 1 base, with 10 bases between the two germline ends. In germline, CDR1 is MNHEY, CDR2 SMNVEV (reference sequence). The CDR3 spans 13 residues. CDR3 sequence reads: CASRAEGSYEQYF. The CDR3 DNA reads TGTGCCAGCAGGGCGGAAGGGTCCTACGAGCAGTACTTC.

In its sample, this clonotype was seen a few times. This sequence joins TRBV18 and TRBJ2-7, with D possibly being TRBD1 or TRBD2 (5 bases each). CDR3 length: 17 residues. Germline V gives CDR1 KGHSH, CDR2 LQKENI. Trimming left V 6 bases short and J 0 bases short, with 21 bases between. CDR3 residues: CASSTAAGGARSYEQYF. CDR3 bases: TGTGCCAGCTCTACAGCGGCTGGGGGAGCCCGCTCCTACGAGCAGTACTTC.

V usage is TRBV27 and J usage is TRBJ2-7; no reliable D call. V dropped 5 bases and J dropped 4 bases, with 9 bases sitting between them. This CDR3 comprises 12 residues. CDR1 MNHEY and CDR2 SMNVEV come from the germline V gene (reference sequence). CDR3 nucleotides: TGTGCCAGCAGTGCGTTAGGATACGAGCAGTACTTC. Translation: CASSALGYEQYF.

The V and J genes are TRBV20-1 and TRBJ2-3, with 9 positions matching TRBD2. Germline V gives CDR1 DFQATT, CDR2 SNEGSKA (reference sequence). The V gene end was trimmed by 6 bases and the J gene end by 1 base; junction bases not matched to a gene: 11. CDR3 size: 16 residues. The CDR3 loop is CSALSREGDRTDTQYF. The CDR3 DNA sequence: TGCAGTGCCCTCTCGCGGGAGGGAGATCGCACAGATACGCAGTATTTT.

This chain uses TRBV7-2 with TRBJ1-2, with 10 bases aligning to TRBD1. The CDR3 loop spans 14 amino acids. Per the germline V gene, CDR1 is SGHTA and CDR2 is FQGNSA. V lost 3 bases, J lost 4 bases, and 2 bases stayed unmatched. The CDR3 DNA reads as TGTGCCAGCAGCTTGGGGACAGGGGCCTATGGCTACACCTTC. This codes for CASSLGTGAYGYTF.

J is TRBJ2-6 and V is TRBV7-3, with D perhaps matching TRBD1 (6 bases). Trimming removed 2 bases from V and 1 base from J, with 12 bases in between. The CDR3 has 17 residues. CDR1 SGHTA and CDR2 FQGTGA come from the germline V gene. CDR3 loop: CASSLSGQPSGANVLTF. The CDR3 DNA is TGTGCCAGCAGCTTATCAGGACAGCCTTCTGGGGCCAACGTCCTGACTTTC.

The chain uses TRBV3-1 and TRBJ1-2; 7 bases map to TRBD1. J was trimmed by 6 bases and V by 1 base; bases with no gene match: 5. The CDR3 has 14 amino acids. CDR1 LGHDT and CDR2 YNNKEL come from the germline V gene (reference sequence). CDR3 residues: CASSQARTGDGYTF. For the CDR3, the DNA is TGTGCCAGCAGCCAAGCGAGAACAGGGGATGGCTACACCTTC.

This clonotype was recorded once. V is TRBV2 and J is TRBJ1-4; the match to TRBD1 covers 7 bases. The trim removed 8 bases at V and 5 bases at J, leaving 8 bases unmatched. Germline-derived CDR1 and CDR2 are SNHLY and FYNNEI. The CDR3 loop spans 14 amino acids. In nucleotides, the CDR3 is TGTGCCAGCGCCTGGACAGGACCGAATGAAAAACTGTTTTTT. It encodes CASAWTGPNEKLFF.

In its sample, this clonotype was seen a few times. V is TRBV11-2 and J is TRBJ2-3; perhaps TRBD2 as D (5 bases). CDR3 size: 13 residues. Germline V gene sequence: CDR1 SGHAT, CDR2 FQNNGV. Trimming left V 3 bases short and J 5 bases short, with 9 bases between. Here the CDR3 reads CASSFSGIDTQYF. The CDR3 nucleotides read TGTGCCAGCAGCTTCTCGGGGATAGATACGCAGTATTTT.

The chain carries TRBV20-1 and TRBJ2-3; D possibly corresponds to TRBD1 (5 bases). The germline V gene encodes CDR1 DFQATT and CDR2 SNEGSKA (reference sequence). Trimming shortened V by 1 base and J by 6 bases, and 11 bases separated the two germline ends. The CDR3 runs 13 residues. The CDR3 DNA reads as TGCAGTGCTAGAGTCCAGGGCCCCGATACGCAGTATTTT. Its protein product is CSARVQGPDTQYF.

The V gene is TRBV4-2, the J gene TRBJ2-3; no firm D call. CDR1 and CDR2 (germline): LGHNA, YNFKEQ. With 6 bases removed from V and 3 bases from J, the gap between germline ends came to 16 bases. The CDR3 runs 15 residues. Written as DNA, the CDR3 is TGTGCCAGCAGTCCCAGGACCCAAAGGACAGATACGCAGTATTTT. Protein sequence: CASSPRTQRTDTQYF.

V is TRBV20-1 and J is TRBJ2-5, with 10 positions matching TRBD2. The length of the CDR3 is 16 residues. The V segment lost 0 bases and the J segment 0 bases; nucleotides outside the gene matches: 4. CDR1 and CDR2 from the germline V gene are DFQATT and SNEGSKA (reference sequence). CDR3 sequence reads: CSARDPLAGDQETQYF. Here the CDR3 DNA reads TGCAGTGCTAGAGATCCCCTAGCGGGGGACCAAGAGACCCAGTACTTC.

This clonotype has a handful of counts. The chain couples TRBV4-1 to TRBJ2-1; TRBD2 aligns across 7 bases. Germline values: CDR1 MGHRA, CDR2 YSYEKL. CDR3 length equals 17 residues. V lost 1 base to trimming and J lost 0 bases; unmatched junction nucleotides: 6. The CDR3: CASSQVSGASSYNEQFF. The DNA of the CDR3 is TGCGCCAGCAGCCAAGTCAGCGGGGCGAGCTCCTACAATGAGCAGTTCTTC.

The sample holds a few counts of this clonotype. V is TRBV12-3 or TRBV12-4 and J is TRBJ2-3, with a weak D call TRBD2 (6 bases). The CDR3 consists of 16 residues. Trimming cost V 3 bases and J 2 bases, with 15 bases left between them. CDR3 DNA: TGTGCCAGCAGTTTCAGCAGGGAGGTTGACACAGATACGCAGTATTTT. This sequence encodes CASSFSREVDTDTQYF.

CDR3 sequence: CASSLGASRGYEQYF. DNA of the CDR3: TGTGCCAGCAGTTTAGGGGCCTCGCGGGGGTACGAGCAGTACTTC. This rearrangement joins TRBV27 to TRBJ2-5, with TRBD2 identical over 7 bases. The assigned J gene may be wrong: the sequence end matches TRBJ2-7 better. The CDR3 is 15 residues long. Germline V gene data show CDR1 as MNHEY and CDR2 as SMNVEV (reference sequence).

The chain recombines TRBV20-1 with TRBJ1-6, with 9 bases aligning to TRBD1. The V gene end was trimmed by 3 bases and the J gene end by 5 bases; junction bases not matched to a gene: 8. The germline CDR1 and CDR2 sequences are DFQATT and SNEGSKA (reference sequence). The length of the CDR3 is 16 residues. CDR3 protein: CSARFRTGEDNSPLHF. CDR3 DNA sequence: TGCAGTGCTAGGTTTCGGACAGGGGAAGATAATTCACCCCTCCACTTT.